Described below is a single T cell receptor beta chain sequence and its context. Its antigen is unidentified. An end of the junction differs from the germline gene, which may be a read error. This specimen belongs to a study of blood T cells in healthy people across ages. Study-level findings and limits: With naive T cell percentage, TCR beta diversity showed a strong correlation. Aged donors had fewer naive CD4+ cells and lower diversity than long-lived donors.

A sample-barcoded 5' primer and a J-beta primer mix were used in a second PCR of about 7 to 12 cycles. Carrying 12 random nucleotides, a template-switch adaptor labeled each individual cDNA molecule. Each CDR3 protein is one row after TCRdb ran MiXCR on the 5' RACE reads. Of more than 1,000,000 distinct CDR3 sequences in the sample, around 27% were seen once. The data were also submitted as part of a second study, on T cells of mothers and their children.

Material: blood. The receptor comes from a girl aged 2-9 years in good health.

For the CDR3, the DNA is TGTGCTAGTGGGCCCCAGACCGGCCTCTGGGAGTTCTTC. It specifies CASGPQTGLWEFF. The chain uses TRBV12-5 and TRBJ2-5, with D perhaps TRBD2 (5 bases). This CDR3 has 13 residues. Germline values: CDR1 LGHNT, CDR2 FRNRAP.